The 25 T cell receptor beta chains below were found in one sample sequenced in a study of blood T cell repertoires in COVID-19. TCRdb's copy holds only in-frame clones and misses some; the assay was immunoSEQ multiplex PCR. The table includes 350,000 to 400,000 clones, roughly 91% detected once. Input material: PBMCs or T cells enriched from blood (not recorded which). The origin of the receptors is a woman aged 18-30 years who had recovered from COVID-19.

About this clone itself: Distinct nucleotide sequences in the sample also encode this CDR3. The chain has TRBV5-1 and TRBJ2-7, with D possibly TRBD2 on 5 matching bases. Germline values: CDR1 SGHRS, CDR2 YFSETQ. V was cut by 0 bases and J by 0 bases, with 7 bases left in between. The CDR3 is 14 residues long. This chain's CDR3 is CASSLEAGSYEQYF. The CDR3 region has the DNA TGCGCCAGCAGCTTGGAGGCGGGCTCCTACGAGCAGTACTTC.

J is TRBJ2-7 and V is TRBV7-9; weak D call: TRBD1 (6 bases). Per the germline V gene, CDR1 is SEHNR and CDR2 is FQNEAQ (reference sequence). The CDR3 extends over 16 amino acids. V was clipped by 0 bases and J by 5 bases, with 17 bases between them. As DNA, the CDR3 is TGTGCCAGCAGCTTAGCACAGGGTAGAGGGTACCACGAGCAGTACTTC. It yields the protein CASSLAQGRGYHEQYF.

The V call is TRBV10-3, the J call TRBJ1-4, with TRBD1 as a possible D gene (5 bases). The CDR3 spans 10 residues. V lost 10 bases, J lost 16 bases, and 16 bases lay in between. Germline loops: CDR1 ENHRY, CDR2 SYGVKD. The CDR3 reads CASGAGNPFF. The DNA for the CDR3 is TGTGCCAGCGGGGCGGGCAATCCGTTTTTT.

The chain carries TRBV5-1 and TRBJ2-1; TRBD2 might be the D (7 bases). CDR1 and CDR2 (germline): SGHRS, YFSETQ. V was shortened by 6 bases and J by 7 bases, with 20 bases between the two germline ends. The CDR3 consists of 15 residues. The CDR3, as DNA: TGCGCCAGCACCCCCGTGGGGGGGGGCCCTAATGAGCAGTTCTTC. Translating it yields CASTPVGGGPNEQFF.

The J gene is TRBJ2-5, the V gene TRBV10-3, with 13 bases aligning to TRBD2. The CDR3 has 18 amino acids. Germline trimming cut 0 bases from V and 4 bases from J; bases unmatched to any gene: 8. CDR1 is ENHRY, CDR2 SYGVKD, per germline. The CDR3 DNA sequence: TGTGCCATCAGTGAGTCTGCGACTAGCGGGGGGCCAAGAGAGACCCAGTACTTC. This gives the protein CAISESATSGGPRETQYF.

J is TRBJ1-5 and V is TRBV19; no clear D gene. CDR3 length: 15 amino acids. V was cut by 0 bases and J by 5 bases, with 11 bases left in between. Per the germline V gene, CDR1 is LNHDA and CDR2 is SQIVND (reference sequence). The CDR3 is CASSIEGKSDQPQHF. As DNA, the CDR3 is TGTGCCAGTAGTATAGAGGGTAAGAGCGATCAGCCCCAGCATTTT.

The CDR3 loop reads CASRQVNHEKLFF. CDR3 in DNA: TGTGCCAGCCGTCAGGTGAATCATGAAAAACTGTTTTTT. The chain has TRBV6-5 and TRBJ1-4, with unresolved D. Trimming removed 8 bases at V and 6 bases at J, with 13 bases between. CDR3 size: 13 residues. CDR1 and CDR2 from the germline V gene are MNHEY and SVGAGI.

The chain employs TRBV21-1 and TRBJ1-2. TRBV21-1 has pseudogene status. The CDR3 totals 14 residues. CDR3 DNA sequence: TGTGCCAGCAGCAAGAGGGTAGGAGGGAATGGCTACACCTTC. This sequence encodes CASSKRVGGNGYTF.

Turning to this clone: Relative to the germline gene, one junction end is altered; a read error may explain this. Other nucleotide sequences from this sample produce the same CDR3. V is TRBV29-1 and J is TRBJ2-5; D perhaps matches TRBD1 (6 bases). CDR1 SQVTM and CDR2 ANQGSEA come from the germline V gene. The length of the CDR3 is 12 residues. This CDR3 reads CSVDGTKETQYF. In nucleotides, the CDR3 is TGTAGCGTTGATGGGACAAAGGAGACCCAGTACTTC.

The chain carries TRBV4-3 and TRBJ2-2, with 12 bases lining up with TRBD2. This CDR3 is 17 amino acids long. Germline V gives CDR1 LGHNA, CDR2 YSLEER. Germline trimming cut 1 base from V and 7 bases from J; bases unmatched to any gene: 7. CDR3 protein: CASSQASGGAQVGELFF. Here the CDR3 DNA reads TGCGCCAGCAGCCAAGCTAGCGGGGGGGCCCAGGTCGGGGAGCTGTTTTTT.

This clone was observed a single time. This chain links TRBV6-5 with TRBJ2-7; TRBD1 agrees at 7 bases. The CDR3 covers 15 residues. The junction had 9 bases not matched to a gene; V was cut back by 6 bases and J by 1 base. The germline gives CDR1 MNHEY, CDR2 SVGAGI. CDR3 amino acids: CASSRGGPSSYEQYF. Here the CDR3 DNA reads TGTGCCAGCAGCCGAGGGGGCCCATCGTCCTACGAGCAGTACTTC.

This chain uses TRBV4-3 with TRBJ2-1; weak D call: TRBD2 (5 bases). The CDR3 consists of 15 residues. Germline CDR1 and CDR2: LGHNA and YSLEER. Trimming removed 0 bases from V and 7 bases from J, with 13 bases in between. Here the CDR3 reads CASSQDRSPGNEQFF. CDR3 nucleotide sequence: TGCGCCAGCAGCCAAGATAGGTCCCCGGGGAATGAGCAGTTCTTC.

The chain links TRBV28 to TRBJ1-6; D is undetermined. Germline V lookup: CDR1 MDHEN, CDR2 SYDVKM. V was pared by 9 bases and J by 11 bases, with 17 bases between. The CDR3 is 13 residues long. The CDR3 here is CASTPGGNPPLHF. The CDR3 DNA reads TGTGCCAGTACTCCAGGAGGGAATCCACCCCTCCACTTT.

The chain recombines TRBV7-9 with TRBJ1-1; D remains unclear. Germline loops: CDR1 SEHNR, CDR2 FQNEAQ (reference sequence). V gave up 2 bases and J gave up 1 base, with 5 bases separating them. This CDR3 contains 13 residues. The DNA for the CDR3 is TGTGCCAGCAGCTTAAACACGAACACTGAAGCTTTCTTT. As protein: CASSLNTNTEAFF.

This chain uses TRBV20-1 with TRBJ1-2, with TRBD1 identical over 7 bases. J lost 8 bases, V lost 8 bases, and 2 bases had no gene match. This CDR3 is built from 9 residues. Germline V gene sequence: CDR1 DFQATT, CDR2 SNEGSKA (reference sequence). CDR3 region: CSSDRGYTF. The CDR3 region has the DNA TGCAGTTCGGACAGGGGCTACACCTTC.

The chain carries TRBV5-1 and TRBJ2-5, with 12 bases that match TRBD2. The CDR3 runs 15 residues. CDR1 and CDR2 (germline): SGHRS, YFSETQ. V shed 4 bases, J shed 1 base, and the junction held 2 bases outside the gene matches. The CDR3 is CASSRLAGAQETQYF. DNA for the CDR3: TGCGCCAGCAGCCGACTAGCGGGGGCCCAAGAGACCCAGTACTTC.

The CDR3 nucleotides read TGTGCCTGGATGAGCATGAGGAACACTGAAGCTTTCTTT. As protein: CAWMSMRNTEAFF. The chain joins TRBV30 to TRBJ1-1; no clear D. Germline V lookup: CDR1 GTSNPN, CDR2 SVGIG (reference sequence). There are 13 residues in the CDR3. Trimming removed 4 bases at V and 1 base at J, with 10 bases between.

The table lists this clone with a count of one. This CDR3 is missing its conserved last phenylalanine or tryptophan, likely due to a read error. The DNA is omitted, as the CDR3 cannot be located on it reliably, and the CDR3 follows TCRdb's listing. The chain joins TRBV14 to TRBJ2-2; the table's D call, TRBD2, has no DNA check behind it. The germline V gene has CDR1 SGHDN and CDR2 FVKESK. A total of 14 residues make up the CDR3, ends included. CDR3 residues: CASSQFSGTSGGAS.

This chain connects TRBV5-8 to TRBJ1-2, with TRBD1 matching over 7 bases. Per the germline V gene, CDR1 is SGHTS and CDR2 is YDEGEE. Trimming took 4 bases from V and 2 from J; bases not matched to a gene: 11. The CDR3 totals 16 residues. The CDR3 nucleotides read TGTGCCAGCAGCCCTCCGACAGGGAATGCCAACTATGGCTACACCTTC. It codes for CASSPPTGNANYGYTF.

The rearrangement links TRBV11-2 to TRBJ2-7; TRBD2 aligns across 16 bases. The germline CDR1 and CDR2 sequences are SGHAT and FQNNGV. V was clipped by 0 bases and J by 4 bases; unmatched bases: 3. The CDR3 totals 17 residues. This CDR3 reads CASSLDSGLAGGYEQYF. Written as DNA, the CDR3 is TGTGCCAGCAGCTTAGATTCGGGACTAGCGGGGGGGTACGAGCAGTACTTC.

The chain carries TRBV28 and TRBJ1-3, with D uncertain. CDR3 length equals 15 residues. V lost 6 bases, J lost 0 bases, and 12 bases lay in between. The V gene's germline CDR1 is MDHEN and CDR2 SYDVKM. This CDR3 reads CASSLAGSSGNTIYF. CDR3 nucleotide sequence: TGTGCCAGCAGCCTGGCGGGAAGCTCTGGAAACACCATATATTTT.

V gene TRBV27 combines with J gene TRBJ2-2, with D perhaps matching TRBD1 (6 bases). CDR3 size: 16 residues. V was pared by 5 bases and J by 4 bases, with 17 bases between. Per germline, CDR1 MNHEY and CDR2 SMNVEV (reference sequence). The CDR3 here is CASSRYRVGITGELFF. The CDR3 DNA sequence: TGTGCCAGCAGTAGGTACAGGGTTGGAATCACCGGGGAGCTGTTTTTT.

The chain carries TRBV5-4 and TRBJ2-7, with a weak D call TRBD1 (5 bases). V was pared by 0 bases and J by 3 bases, with 7 bases between. The CDR3 is made up of 13 amino acids. Germline loops: CDR1 SGHNT, CDR2 YYREEE (reference sequence). CDR3 in DNA: TGTGCCAGCAGCTTGGATCAGGGCTACGAGCAGTACTTC. Translated: CASSLDQGYEQYF.

About this clone: The same CDR3 arises from other DNA sequences in this sample as well. This chain links TRBV15 with TRBJ1-5; 10 bases are shared with TRBD1. This CDR3 region has 15 residues. CDR1 is LNHNV and CDR2 is YYDKDF in the germline V gene (reference sequence). V was clipped by 5 bases and J by 2 bases; unmatched bases: 3. The CDR3 loop is CATSSDRGGNQPQHF. CDR3 nucleotide sequence: TGTGCCACCAGCTCGGACAGGGGGGGCAATCAGCCCCAGCATTTT.

The chain uses TRBV2 and TRBJ2-3; 12 bases line up with TRBD2. This CDR3 has 15 residues. Germline values: CDR1 SNHLY, CDR2 FYNNEI. Trimming took 6 bases from V and 5 from J; bases not matched to a gene: 6. The CDR3: CASRLLAGGGDTQYF. The CDR3 DNA sequence: TGTGCCAGCAGATTACTAGCGGGGGGCGGAGATACGCAGTATTTT.